This T cell receptor beta chain was sequenced during a study of blood T cells in healthy people across ages. At the level of the study: About one barcoded TCR beta cDNA was captured per two T cells. Study-wide results and limits: Diversity estimates from one million T cells were considered underestimates.

Peripheral blood from each donor was collected in a volume of 8 to 10 milliliters. The CDR3 is 14 amino acids. V gave up 4 bases and J gave up 1 base, with 7 bases separating them. Per the germline V gene, CDR1 is SEHNR and CDR2 is FQNEAQ (reference sequence). A second PCR, run for about 6 to 11 cycles, used a sample-barcoded 5' primer plus a J-beta primer mix. A 12-random-nucleotide template-switch adaptor tagged each cDNA molecule. TCRdb used MiXCR to reprocess the 5' RACE reads, holding one entry per CDR3 protein. The data show fewer than 950,000 distinct CDR3 sequences, around 36% seen once. Note on this clonotype: What it binds is unknown.

The sample comprised blood. The chain carries TRBV7-9 and TRBJ2-2; tentative D call: TRBD1 (5 bases). This TCR came from a man younger than 35 in good health. Here the CDR3 reads CASSWTKNTGELFF. The CDR3 DNA sequence: TGTGCCAGCAGCTGGACAAAGAACACCGGGGAGCTGTTTTTT.